What follows are 28 T cell receptor beta chains derived from one specimen sequenced in a study of T-cell reconstitution after alpha-beta-depleted transplantation in children. Preparation of the TCRbeta library was carried out with unique molecular identifiers. TCRdb re-called the PCR reads through MiXCR, storing one row per CDR3 protein. This table holds more than 400,000 distinct CDR3 sequences, 43% found once. The source material was PBMCs, sampled before TCRalphabeta/CD19-depleted stem cell transplant. The receptor source for this set is a girl aged 2 to 10 with aplastic anemia, due to receive a stem cell transplant.

The chain joins TRBV5-1 to TRBJ2-1, with 14 bases identical to TRBD2. V trimming: 4 bases; J trimming: 5 bases; junction bases outside the gene matches: 8. The CDR3 runs to 17 residues. The germline gives CDR1 SGHRS, CDR2 YFSETQ. The CDR3 loop reads CASSPGLAGVGNNEQFF. Here the CDR3 DNA reads TGCGCCAGCAGCCCGGGACTAGCGGGAGTAGGTAACAATGAGCAGTTCTTC. Full variable domain (remainder filled in from reference TRBV5-1 and TRBJ2-1): KAGVTQTPRYLIKTRGQQVTLSCSPISGHRSVSWYQQTPGQGLQFLFEYFSETQRNKGNFPGRFSGRQFSNSRSEMNVSTLELGDSALYLCASSPGLAGVGNNEQFFGPGTRLTVL.

J is TRBJ2-1 and V is TRBV9, with 8 nucleotides matching TRBD1. V shed 3 bases, J shed 8 bases, and the junction held 4 bases outside the gene matches. The CDR3 loop spans 13 amino acids. From germline, CDR1 is SGDLS and CDR2 YYNGEE. The CDR3 DNA is TGTGCCAGCAGCGGGACAGGGTACCATGAGCAGTTCTTC. This codes for CASSGTGYHEQFF.

V usage is TRBV5-1 and J usage is TRBJ2-4; TRBD2 matches at 10 bases. V shed 0 bases, J shed 14 bases, and the junction held 8 bases outside the gene matches. Looked up from germline, CDR1 is SGHRS and CDR2 is YFSETQ. The CDR3 consists of 14 residues. CDR3 DNA: TGCGCCAGCAGCTTGGGGGGTAGCGGGAGGAAGGAGTACTTC. This gives the protein CASSLGGSGRKEYF. Using reference TRBV5-1 and TRBJ2-4 for the parts outside the CDR3, the full variable domain is KAGVTQTPRYLIKTRGQQVTLSCSPISGHRSVSWYQQTPGQGLQFLFEYFSETQRNKGNFPGRFSGRQFSNSRSEMNVSTLELGDSALYLCASSLGGSGRKEYFGAGTRLSVL.

The chain uses TRBV27 and TRBJ2-7, with 11 bases aligning to TRBD2. Trimming at V came to 6 bases and at J to 7 bases, leaving 8 bases not matched to a gene. Germline-derived CDR1 and CDR2 are MNHEY and SMNVEV (reference sequence). The CDR3 is 14 amino acids. The CDR3 spells CASSQLAGVREQYF. For the CDR3, the DNA is TGTGCCAGCAGCCAACTAGCGGGAGTAAGAGAGCAGTACTTC.

V usage is TRBV4-1 and J usage is TRBJ2-3; 13 nucleotides line up with TRBD2. The length of the CDR3 is 17 residues. Germline V lookup: CDR1 MGHRA, CDR2 YSYEKL. Trimming at V came to 1 base and at J to 6 bases, leaving 7 bases not matched to a gene. CDR3 bases: TGCGCCAGCAGCCAAGTCCTACTAGCGGGAGGGTCGGATACGCAGTATTTT. It yields the protein CASSQVLLAGGSDTQYF.

CDR3 residues: CASSHARLAQETQYF. In DNA form, the CDR3 reads TGCGCCAGCAGCCACGCGCGACTAGCGCAAGAGACCCAGTACTTC. The chain joins TRBV4-1 to TRBJ2-5; TRBD2 matches 8 bases. Losses at the gene ends were 3 bases for V and 2 bases for J; bases not matched to a gene: 5. Germline CDR1 is MGHRA and CDR2 is YSYEKL. CDR3 length: 15 residues.

This clonotype was seen ten or more times. The CDR3 nucleotides read TGTGCCAGCAGTTTTGAGCGGGCCCTCACAGATACGCAGTATTTT. Its protein is CASSFERALTDTQYF. The rearrangement uses TRBV28 and TRBJ2-3, with a tentative D call TRBD2 (6 bases). This CDR3 spans 15 amino acids. Germline CDR1 MDHEN, CDR2 SYDVKM. Trimming removed 3 bases from V and 2 bases from J, with 12 bases in between. Full variable domain (outside the CDR3, taken from reference TRBV28 and TRBJ2-3): DVKVTQSSRYLVKRTGEKVFLECVQDMDHENMFWYRQDPGLGLRLIYFSYDVKMKEKGDIPEGYSVSREKKERFSLILESASTNQTSMYLCASSFERALTDTQYFGPGTRLTVL.

This clonotype was seen only a few times. The J gene is TRBJ2-7, the V gene TRBV15; D might be TRBD1 (6 bases). CDR3 size: 15 residues. Trimming removed 0 bases at V and 3 bases at J, with 12 bases between. CDR1 and CDR2 (germline): LNHNV, YYDKDF (reference sequence). CDR3 nucleotides: TGTGCCACCAGCAGAGATCCAGCGACAGGCTACGAGCAGTACTTC. Encoded protein: CATSRDPATGYEQYF. Combining the CDR3 with reference TRBV15 and TRBJ2-7 gives the whole variable domain DAMVIQNPRYQVTQFGKPVTLSCSQTLNHNVMYWYQQKSSQAPKLLFHYYDKDFNNEADTPDNFQSRRPNTSFCFLDIRSPGLGDTAMYLCATSRDPATGYEQYFGPGTRLTVT.

The table lists this clonotype with many counts. The genes are TRBV5-1 and TRBJ1-1; 7 nucleotides match TRBD1. Unmatched junction bases numbered 6, after V lost 4 bases and J lost 0 bases. Per the germline V gene, CDR1 is SGHRS and CDR2 is YFSETQ. The CDR3 has 15 residues. CDR3 protein: CASSPGQSLNTEAFF. CDR3 DNA: TGCGCCAGCAGCCCGGGACAGTCCCTGAACACTGAAGCTTTCTTT. The full variable domain, with the rest looked up from reference TRBV5-1 and TRBJ1-1, is KAGVTQTPRYLIKTRGQQVTLSCSPISGHRSVSWYQQTPGQGLQFLFEYFSETQRNKGNFPGRFSGRQFSNSRSEMNVSTLELGDSALYLCASSPGQSLNTEAFFGQGTRLTVV.

This clonotype appeared once. The J gene is TRBJ2-2, the V gene TRBV19, with a possible D match to TRBD1 (6 bases). Germline V gene lookup returns CDR1 LNHDA and CDR2 SQIVND (reference sequence). The germline V and J ends were trimmed by 3 bases and 4 bases, with 18 bases remaining between them. CDR3 length equals 17 residues. CDR3 protein: CASSIVGATTLTGELFF. DNA for the CDR3: TGTGCCAGTAGTATCGTGGGGGCCACTACCCTCACCGGGGAGCTGTTTTTT.

This clonotype was recorded at least ten times. DNA of the CDR3: TGCGCCAGCAGCGGCAGGGGTGACCTGTACCAAGAGACCCAGTACTTC. It yields the protein CASSGRGDLYQETQYF. V usage is TRBV5-1 and J usage is TRBJ2-5, with D maybe TRBD1 (6 bases). V was clipped by 4 bases and J by 0 bases, with 16 bases between them. The CDR3 contains 16 residues. Germline assignment: CDR1 SGHRS and CDR2 YFSETQ.

This clonotype has just a few counts. The CDR3 bases are TGTGCCAGCATCACGAGGACAGGGGGGGAAAAACTGTTTTTT. Translation: CASITRTGGEKLFF. The gene calls are TRBV6-1 and TRBJ1-4; the match to TRBD1 covers 10 bases. The CDR3 has 14 residues. Germline CDR1 and CDR2: MNHNS and SASEGT. After removal of 7 bases from V and 8 bases from J, the junction contained 7 bases not matched to a gene.

The V gene is TRBV7-8, the J gene TRBJ2-3; D is tentatively TRBD1 or TRBD2 (5 bases each). The CDR3 extends over 15 amino acids. CDR1 is SGHVS and CDR2 is FQNEAQ in the germline V gene. Between the trimmed V and J ends, which lost 5 bases and 0 bases, there was a span of 12 bases. Here the CDR3 reads CASSKRGTSTDTQYF. DNA for the CDR3: TGTGCCAGCAGCAAAAGAGGGACCAGCACAGATACGCAGTATTTT.

The table lists this clonotype with many counts. The V gene is TRBV12-3 or TRBV12-4, the J gene TRBJ2-2; D not resolved. V lost 6 bases to trimming and J lost 4 bases, with 6 bases between them. This CDR3 region has 12 residues. CDR3 coding DNA: TGTGCCAGCAGACCTGGCACCGGGGAGCTGTTTTTT. Its translation is CASRPGTGELFF.

The CDR3 DNA reads TGTGCCAGCAGTTGGGGGACGGCTATTAACTATGGCTACACCTTC. Its translation: CASSWGTAINYGYTF. The chain employs TRBV6-5 and TRBJ1-2, with a tentative D call TRBD1 (5 bases). V shed 4 bases and J shed 1 base, with 13 bases lying between them. The CDR3 is 15 residues long. CDR1 MNHEY and CDR2 SVGAGI come from the germline V gene.

V usage is TRBV5-1 and J usage is TRBJ1-3, with D tentatively TRBD1 (6 bases). CDR3 size: 16 residues. Germline V gene sequence: CDR1 SGHRS, CDR2 YFSETQ. V lost 3 bases, J lost 5 bases, and 18 bases lay in between. Here the CDR3 DNA reads TGCGCCAGCAGCTATGGGGGGGCATCGACGAGAAACACCATATATTTT. The encoded protein is CASSYGGASTRNTIYF.

In its sample, this clonotype was seen once. The V gene is TRBV15, the J gene TRBJ2-7; no firm D call. The CDR3 extends over 13 amino acids. V was shortened by 4 bases and J by 3 bases, with 10 bases between the two germline ends. Germline loops: CDR1 LNHNV, CDR2 YYDKDF (reference sequence). In DNA, the CDR3 is TGTGCCACCAGCACCAGGACGCACTACGAGCAGTACTTC. It translates to CATSTRTHYEQYF.

The sample holds a few counts of this clonotype. V usage is TRBV19 and J usage is TRBJ2-1; 11 nucleotides match TRBD1. The J segment lost 7 bases and the V segment lost 4 bases, leaving 18 bases of the junction unmatched. The CDR3 covers 19 residues. Per germline, CDR1 LNHDA and CDR2 SQIVND (reference sequence). The CDR3 region is CASSTSGTGGLAGKNEQFF. The CDR3 DNA follows: TGTGCCAGTAGTACCTCCGGGACAGGGGGTCTAGCGGGGAAGAATGAGCAGTTCTTC.

The chain employs TRBV28 and TRBJ2-5, with 7 bases lining up with TRBD2. The CDR3 runs 20 residues. V lost 5 bases and J lost 1; bases outside the gene matches: 22. Germline CDR1 MDHEN, CDR2 SYDVKM. CDR3 residues: CASSPDGPAGFRTGQETQYF. The DNA of the CDR3 is TGTGCCAGCAGTCCCGACGGTCCAGCGGGATTTAGAACGGGCCAAGAGACCCAGTACTTC.

This clonotype was seen a handful of times. This chain uses TRBV19 with TRBJ1-5; 8 positions agree with TRBD1. J gave up 16 bases and V 0 bases, and 14 bases lay outside the gene matches. CDR3 length: 15 amino acids. Germline V gene data show CDR1 as LNHDA and CDR2 as SQIVND (reference sequence). CDR3 protein: CASSIELRWDRLPHF. CDR3 sequence (DNA): TGTGCCAGTAGTATAGAACTTCGGTGGGACAGGCTTCCACATTTT.

This sequence joins TRBV5-6 and TRBJ2-7, with 10 bases lining up with TRBD2. Germline assignment: CDR1 SGHDT and CDR2 YYEEEE. Trimming at V came to 4 bases and at J to 5 bases, leaving 9 bases not matched to a gene. This CDR3 has 15 amino acids. CDR3 amino acids: CASSRRLAGVHEQYF. The CDR3 DNA is TGTGCCAGCAGCCGGCGGCTAGCGGGGGTACACGAGCAGTACTTC.

This clonotype was picked up one time. This sequence joins TRBV7-8 and TRBJ2-5, with 7 bases that match TRBD1. The CDR3 runs 15 residues. The germline gives CDR1 SGHVS, CDR2 FQNEAQ. V trimming: 5 bases; J trimming: 4 bases; junction bases outside the gene matches: 10. In DNA, the CDR3 is TGTGCCAGCAGCCACAATACGAGGGGGCGAGAGACCCAGTACTTC. Its protein product is CASSHNTRGRETQYF. The whole variable domain, filled in from reference TRBV7-8 and TRBJ2-5, reads GAGVSQSPRYKVAKRGQDVALRCDPISGHVSLFWYQQALGQGPEFLTYFQNEAQLDKSGLPSDRFFAERPEGSVSTLKIQRTQQEDSAVYLCASSHNTRGRETQYFGPGTRLLVL.

The J gene is TRBJ1-1, the V gene TRBV29-1, with D uncertain. Germline CDR1 reads SQVTM; CDR2 reads ANQGSEA. The ends were cut back, 5 bases at V and 3 bases at J, with 16 bases in the middle. The CDR3 consists of 14 residues. The CDR3 region has the DNA TGCAGCGTTTTAGTGAACTCTTGGGACACTGAAGCTTTCTTT. It codes for CSVLVNSWDTEAFF.

This clonotype turned up a few times. The chain links TRBV13 to TRBJ2-3; D is uncertain. The CDR3 is 12 amino acids. From germline, CDR1 is PRHDT and CDR2 FYEKMQ (reference sequence). V was pared by 5 bases and J by 6 bases, with 9 bases between. CDR3: CASSLRWDTQYF. The CDR3 nucleotides read TGTGCCAGCAGCCTGAGATGGGATACGCAGTATTTT. Full variable domain (missing parts from reference TRBV13 and TRBJ2-3): AAGVIQSPRHLIKEKRETATLKCYPIPRHDTVYWYQQGPGQDPQFLISFYEKMQSDKGSIPDRFSAQQFSDYHSELNMSSLELGDSALYFCASSLRWDTQYFGPGTRLTVL.

The rearrangement uses TRBV7-3 and TRBJ1-1; 7 nucleotides align to TRBD1. The germline V gene has CDR1 SGHTA and CDR2 FQGTGA. The CDR3 length is 15 residues. Trimming removed 5 bases from V and 1 base from J; junction bases left unmatched: 7. CDR3 bases: TGTGCCAGCAGCCCAGGGGGGACACAGAACACTGAAGCTTTCTTT. Translating it yields CASSPGGTQNTEAFF.

The gene calls are TRBV28 and TRBJ2-3, with D unclear. There are 14 residues in the CDR3. The germline gives CDR1 MDHEN, CDR2 SYDVKM. The V and J ends lost 7 bases and 0 bases respectively, with 11 bases between them. CDR3 sequence (DNA): TGTGCCAGCATCGCGGCTTCGAGCACAGATACGCAGTATTTT. This gives the protein CASIAASSTDTQYF. The full variable domain, its missing parts supplied by reference TRBV28 and TRBJ2-3, is DVKVTQSSRYLVKRTGEKVFLECVQDMDHENMFWYRQDPGLGLRLIYFSYDVKMKEKGDIPEGYSVSREKKERFSLILESASTNQTSMYLCASIAASSTDTQYFGPGTRLTVL.

This clonotype came up a few times. V and J are TRBV6-1 and TRBJ1-2, with D tentatively TRBD1 (5 bases). Germline V gene sequence: CDR1 MNHNS, CDR2 SASEGT. The CDR3 extends over 13 amino acids. The germline V and J ends were trimmed by 8 bases and 5 bases, with 15 bases remaining between them. The CDR3: CASLTDDRYGYTF. CDR3 nucleotide sequence: TGTGCCAGCTTGACAGACGATCGGTATGGCTACACCTTC.

This chain links TRBV6-1 with TRBJ2-7; tentative D call: TRBD2 (6 bases). The CDR3 runs 13 residues. Trimming stripped 6 bases from V and 5 bases from J, with 14 bases between. Germline CDR1 MNHNS, CDR2 SASEGT. The CDR3 coding sequence is TGTGCCAGCAGCCCGCGTCCGGGAGACGAGCAGTACTTC. Translating gives CASSPRPGDEQYF.